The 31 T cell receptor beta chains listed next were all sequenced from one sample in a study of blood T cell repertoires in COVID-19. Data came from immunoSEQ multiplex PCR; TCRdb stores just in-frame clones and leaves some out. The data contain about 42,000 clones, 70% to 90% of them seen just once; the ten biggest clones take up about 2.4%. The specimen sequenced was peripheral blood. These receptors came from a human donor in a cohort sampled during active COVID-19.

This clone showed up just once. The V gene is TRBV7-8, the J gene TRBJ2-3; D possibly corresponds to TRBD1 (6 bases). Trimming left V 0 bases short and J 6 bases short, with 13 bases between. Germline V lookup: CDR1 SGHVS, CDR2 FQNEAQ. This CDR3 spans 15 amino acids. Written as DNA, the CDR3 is TGTGCCAGCAGCTTAGCCTCAGGGGCGTGGGATACGCAGTATTTT. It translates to CASSLASGAWDTQYF.

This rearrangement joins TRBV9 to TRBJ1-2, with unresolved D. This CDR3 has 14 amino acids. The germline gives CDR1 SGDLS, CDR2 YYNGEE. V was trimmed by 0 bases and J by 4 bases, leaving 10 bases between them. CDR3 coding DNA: TGTGCCAGCAGCGTAGGTCCGGGGTCCTATGGCTACACCTTC. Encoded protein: CASSVGPGSYGYTF.

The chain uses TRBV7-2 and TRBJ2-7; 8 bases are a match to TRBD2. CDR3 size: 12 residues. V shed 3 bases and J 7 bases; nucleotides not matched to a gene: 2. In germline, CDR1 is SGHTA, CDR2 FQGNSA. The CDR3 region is CASSFRGGEQYF. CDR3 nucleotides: TGTGCCAGCAGCTTCCGGGGGGGAGAGCAGTACTTC.

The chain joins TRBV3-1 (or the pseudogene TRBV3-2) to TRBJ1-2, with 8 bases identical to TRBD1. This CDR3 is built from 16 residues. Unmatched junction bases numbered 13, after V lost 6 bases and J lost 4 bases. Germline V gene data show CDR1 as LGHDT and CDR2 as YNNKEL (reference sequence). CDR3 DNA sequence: TGTGCCAGCAGTTTTTCTTCCGTGGGGACAGGCTATGGCTACACCTTC. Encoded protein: CASSFSSVGTGYGYTF.

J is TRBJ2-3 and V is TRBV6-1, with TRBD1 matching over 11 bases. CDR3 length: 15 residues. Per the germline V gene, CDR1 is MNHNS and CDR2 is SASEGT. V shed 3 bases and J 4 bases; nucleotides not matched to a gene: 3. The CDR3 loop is CASSDGQGAADTQYF. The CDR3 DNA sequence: TGTGCCAGCAGTGATGGACAGGGGGCTGCAGATACGCAGTATTTT.

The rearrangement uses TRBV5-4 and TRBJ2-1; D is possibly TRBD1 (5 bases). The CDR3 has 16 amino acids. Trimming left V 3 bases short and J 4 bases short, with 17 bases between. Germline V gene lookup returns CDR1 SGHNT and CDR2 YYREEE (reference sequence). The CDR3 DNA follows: TGTGCCAGCAGCTCCGGACACCCGGACAATTACAATGAGCAGTTCTTC. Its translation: CASSSGHPDNYNEQFF.

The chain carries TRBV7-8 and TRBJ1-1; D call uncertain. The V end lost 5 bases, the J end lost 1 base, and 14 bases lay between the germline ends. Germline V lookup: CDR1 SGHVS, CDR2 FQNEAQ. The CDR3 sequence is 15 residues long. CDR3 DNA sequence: TGTGCCAGCAGCGCCTTCAGGTTTGCGAACACTGAAGCTTTCTTT. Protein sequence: CASSAFRFANTEAFF.

In nucleotides, the CDR3 is TGCGCCAGCAGCTGGACAGCCTCGGGGGGTGAAAAACTGTTTTTT. Translating it yields CASSWTASGGEKLFF. This chain uses TRBV5-1 with TRBJ1-4; maybe TRBD1 (6 bases). The CDR3 extends over 15 amino acids. V was shortened by 3 bases and J by 7 bases, with 16 bases between the two germline ends. CDR1 SGHRS and CDR2 YFSETQ come from the germline V gene.

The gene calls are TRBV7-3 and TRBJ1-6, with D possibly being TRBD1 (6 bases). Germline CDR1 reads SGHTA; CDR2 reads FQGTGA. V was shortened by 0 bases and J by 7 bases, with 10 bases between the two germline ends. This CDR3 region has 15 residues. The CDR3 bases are TGTGCCAGCAGCTTAACTGCGGGGGCGAATTCACCCCTCCACTTT. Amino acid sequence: CASSLTAGANSPLHF.

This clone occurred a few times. CDR3 sequence reads: CASRERGRTDTQYF. CDR3 coding DNA: TGTGCCAGTAGGGAGCGGGGACGCACAGATACGCAGTATTTT. V and J are TRBV19 and TRBJ2-3; TRBD2 matches at 7 bases. Unmatched junction bases numbered 4, after V lost 6 bases and J lost 1 base. The CDR3 runs to 14 residues. CDR1 is LNHDA and CDR2 is SQIVND in the germline V gene (reference sequence).

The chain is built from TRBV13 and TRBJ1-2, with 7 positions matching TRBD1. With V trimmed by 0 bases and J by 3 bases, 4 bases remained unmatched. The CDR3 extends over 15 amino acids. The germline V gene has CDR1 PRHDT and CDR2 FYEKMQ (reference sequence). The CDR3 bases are TGTGCCAGCAGCTTAGGGGGACAGCCTTACTATGGCTACACCTTC. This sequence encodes CASSLGGQPYYGYTF.

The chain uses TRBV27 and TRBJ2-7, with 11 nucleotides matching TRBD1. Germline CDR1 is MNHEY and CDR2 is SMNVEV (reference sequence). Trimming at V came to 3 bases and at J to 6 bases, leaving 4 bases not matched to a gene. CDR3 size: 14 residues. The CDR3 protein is CASSLAGQGVEQYF. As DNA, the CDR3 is TGTGCCAGCAGTTTGGCGGGACAGGGGGTCGAGCAGTACTTC.

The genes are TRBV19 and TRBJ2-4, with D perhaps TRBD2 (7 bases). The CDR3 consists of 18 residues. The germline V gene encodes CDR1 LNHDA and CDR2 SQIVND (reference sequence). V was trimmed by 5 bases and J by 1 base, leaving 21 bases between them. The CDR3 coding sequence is TGTGCCAGTAGTTTTAGGGGGGGCCTTGTAGTGGCCAAAAACATTCAGTACTTC. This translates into CASSFRGGLVVAKNIQYF.

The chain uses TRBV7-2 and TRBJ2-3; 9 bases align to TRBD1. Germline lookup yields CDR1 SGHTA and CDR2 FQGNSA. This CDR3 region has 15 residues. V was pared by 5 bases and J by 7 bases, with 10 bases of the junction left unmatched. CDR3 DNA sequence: TGTGCCAGCAGCGACCCGGGACAGGGTTTTCATACGCAGTATTTT. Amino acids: CASSDPGQGFHTQYF.

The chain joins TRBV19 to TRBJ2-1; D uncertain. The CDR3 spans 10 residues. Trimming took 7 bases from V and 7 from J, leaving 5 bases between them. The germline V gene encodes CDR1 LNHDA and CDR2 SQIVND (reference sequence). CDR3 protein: CASKSNEQFF. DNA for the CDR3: TGTGCCAGTAAATCGAATGAGCAGTTCTTC.

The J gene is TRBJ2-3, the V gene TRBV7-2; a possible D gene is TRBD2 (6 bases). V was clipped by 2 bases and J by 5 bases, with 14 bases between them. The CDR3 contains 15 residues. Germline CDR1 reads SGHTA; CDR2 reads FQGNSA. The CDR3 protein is CASSLPTSGVDTQYF. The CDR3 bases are TGTGCCAGCAGCTTACCAACTTCGGGGGTAGATACGCAGTATTTT.

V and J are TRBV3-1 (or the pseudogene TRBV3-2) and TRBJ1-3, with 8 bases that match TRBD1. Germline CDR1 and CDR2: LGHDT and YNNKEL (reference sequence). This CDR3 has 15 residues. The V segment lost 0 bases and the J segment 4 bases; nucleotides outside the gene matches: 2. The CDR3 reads CASSQDRTGGNTIYF. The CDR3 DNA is TGTGCCAGCAGCCAAGATAGGACAGGGGGAAACACCATATATTTT.

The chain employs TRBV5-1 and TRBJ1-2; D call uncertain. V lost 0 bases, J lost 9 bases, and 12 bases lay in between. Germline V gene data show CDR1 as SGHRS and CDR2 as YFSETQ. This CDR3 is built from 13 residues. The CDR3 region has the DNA TGCGCCAGCAGCTTGGGTACTTCGGAGAGCTACACCTTC. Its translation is CASSLGTSESYTF. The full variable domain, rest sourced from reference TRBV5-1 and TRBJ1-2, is KAGVTQTPRYLIKTRGQQVTLSCSPISGHRSVSWYQQTPGQGLQFLFEYFSETQRNKGNFPGRFSGRQFSNSRSEMNVSTLELGDSALYLCASSLGTSESYTFGSGTRLTVV.

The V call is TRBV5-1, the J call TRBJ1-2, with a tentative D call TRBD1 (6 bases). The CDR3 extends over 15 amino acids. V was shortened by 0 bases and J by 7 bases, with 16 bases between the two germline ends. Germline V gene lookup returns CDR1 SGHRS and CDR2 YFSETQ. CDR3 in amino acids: CASSLVRGALSGYTF. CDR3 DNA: TGCGCCAGCAGCTTGGTCCGGGGGGCCTTATCTGGCTACACCTTC.

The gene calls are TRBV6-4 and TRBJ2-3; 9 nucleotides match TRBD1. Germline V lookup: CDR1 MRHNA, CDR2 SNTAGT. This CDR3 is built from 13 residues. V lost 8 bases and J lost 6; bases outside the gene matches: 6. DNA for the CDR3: TGTGCCAGCTCGGGACAGGGAATGGATACGCAGTATTTT. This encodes CASSGQGMDTQYF.

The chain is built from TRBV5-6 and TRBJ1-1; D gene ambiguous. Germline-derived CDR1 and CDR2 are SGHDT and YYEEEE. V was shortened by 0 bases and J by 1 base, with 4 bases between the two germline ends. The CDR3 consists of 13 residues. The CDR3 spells CASSLARNTEAFF. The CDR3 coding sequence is TGTGCCAGCAGCTTGGCCAGGAACACTGAAGCTTTCTTT.

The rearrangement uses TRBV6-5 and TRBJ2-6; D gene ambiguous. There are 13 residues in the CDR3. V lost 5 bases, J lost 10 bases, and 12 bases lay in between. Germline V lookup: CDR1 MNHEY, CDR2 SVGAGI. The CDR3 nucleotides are TGTGCCAGCAGTCCGTTCCTATTTAACGTCCTGACTTTC. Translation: CASSPFLFNVLTF.

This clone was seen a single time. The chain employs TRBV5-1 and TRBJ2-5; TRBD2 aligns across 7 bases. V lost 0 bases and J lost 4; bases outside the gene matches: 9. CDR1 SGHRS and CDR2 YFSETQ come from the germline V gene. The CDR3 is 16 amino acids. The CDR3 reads CASSLARDYPSETQYF. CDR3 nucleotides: TGCGCCAGCAGCTTGGCGCGGGACTACCCCTCAGAGACCCAGTACTTC.

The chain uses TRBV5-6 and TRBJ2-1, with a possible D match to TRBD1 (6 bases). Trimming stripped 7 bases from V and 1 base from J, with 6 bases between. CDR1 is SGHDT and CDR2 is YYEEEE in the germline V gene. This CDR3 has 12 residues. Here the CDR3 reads CASQGSYNEQFF. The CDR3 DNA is TGTGCCAGCCAGGGGTCCTACAATGAGCAGTTCTTC.

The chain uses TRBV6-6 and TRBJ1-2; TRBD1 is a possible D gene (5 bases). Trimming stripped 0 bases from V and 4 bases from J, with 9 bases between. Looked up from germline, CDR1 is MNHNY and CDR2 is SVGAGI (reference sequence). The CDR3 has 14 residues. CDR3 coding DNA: TGTGCCAGCAGTTACTCGCGGGGGAGCTATGGCTACACCTTC. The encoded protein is CASSYSRGSYGYTF.

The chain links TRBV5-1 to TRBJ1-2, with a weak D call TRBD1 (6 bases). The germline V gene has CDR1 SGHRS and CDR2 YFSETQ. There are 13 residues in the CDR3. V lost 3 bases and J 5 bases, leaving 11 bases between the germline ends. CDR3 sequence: CASSWGTRYGYTF. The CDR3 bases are TGCGCCAGCAGCTGGGGGACACGGTATGGCTACACCTTC.

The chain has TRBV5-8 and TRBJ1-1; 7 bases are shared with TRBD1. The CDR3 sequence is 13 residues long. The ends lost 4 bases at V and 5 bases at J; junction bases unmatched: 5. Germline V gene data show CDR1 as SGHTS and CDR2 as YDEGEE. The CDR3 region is CASSEGAGTEAFF. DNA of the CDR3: TGTGCCAGCAGCGAGGGGGCTGGGACTGAAGCTTTCTTT.

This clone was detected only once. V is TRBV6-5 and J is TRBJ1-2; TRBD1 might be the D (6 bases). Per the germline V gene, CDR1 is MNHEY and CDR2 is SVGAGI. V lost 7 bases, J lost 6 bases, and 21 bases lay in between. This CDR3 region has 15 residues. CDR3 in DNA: TGTGCCAGCAAGGAGGTAGTGGGGGGGCGAGATGGCTACACCTTC. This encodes CASKEVVGGRDGYTF.

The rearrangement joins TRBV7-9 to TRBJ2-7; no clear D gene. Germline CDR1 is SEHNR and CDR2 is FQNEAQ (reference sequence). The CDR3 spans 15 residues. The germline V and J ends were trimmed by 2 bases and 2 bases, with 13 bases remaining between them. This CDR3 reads CASSLMASGPYEQYF. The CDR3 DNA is TGTGCCAGCAGCTTAATGGCGTCAGGCCCCTACGAGCAGTACTTC. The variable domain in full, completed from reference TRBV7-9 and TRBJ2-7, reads DTGVSQNPRHKITKRGQNVTFRCDPISEHNRLYWYRQTLGQGPEFLTYFQNEAQLEKSRLLSDRFSAERPKGSFSTLEIQRTEQGDSAMYLCASSLMASGPYEQYFGPGTRLTVT.

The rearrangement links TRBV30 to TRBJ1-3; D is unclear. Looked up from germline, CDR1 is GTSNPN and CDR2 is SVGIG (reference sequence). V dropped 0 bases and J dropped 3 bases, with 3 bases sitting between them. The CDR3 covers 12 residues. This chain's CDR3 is CAWSVGGNTIYF. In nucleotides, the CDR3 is TGTGCCTGGAGTGTCGGTGGAAACACCATATATTTT.

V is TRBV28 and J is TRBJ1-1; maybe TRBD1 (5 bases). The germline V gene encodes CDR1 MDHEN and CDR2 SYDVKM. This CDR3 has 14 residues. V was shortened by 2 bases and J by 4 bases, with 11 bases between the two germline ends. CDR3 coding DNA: TGTGCCAGCAGTTTAATCCACCAGGGCACTGAAGCTTTCTTT. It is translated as CASSLIHQGTEAFF.